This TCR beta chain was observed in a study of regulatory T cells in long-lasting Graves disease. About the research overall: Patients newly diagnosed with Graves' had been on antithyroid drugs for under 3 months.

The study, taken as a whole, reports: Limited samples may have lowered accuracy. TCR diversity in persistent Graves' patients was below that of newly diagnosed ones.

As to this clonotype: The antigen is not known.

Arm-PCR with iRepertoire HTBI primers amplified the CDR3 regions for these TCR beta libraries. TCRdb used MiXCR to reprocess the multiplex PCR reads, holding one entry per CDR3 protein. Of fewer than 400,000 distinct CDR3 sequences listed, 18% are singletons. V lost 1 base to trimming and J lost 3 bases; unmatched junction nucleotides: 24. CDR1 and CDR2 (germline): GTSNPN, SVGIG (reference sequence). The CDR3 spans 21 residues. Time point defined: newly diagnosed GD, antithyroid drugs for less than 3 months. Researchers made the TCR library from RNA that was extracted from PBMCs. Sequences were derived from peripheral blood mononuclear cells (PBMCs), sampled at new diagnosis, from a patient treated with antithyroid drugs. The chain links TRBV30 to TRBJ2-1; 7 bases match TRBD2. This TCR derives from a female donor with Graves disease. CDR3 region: CAWSAVPQWGRAHGGYNEQFF. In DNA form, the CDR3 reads TGTGCCTGGAGTGCCGTACCTCAGTGGGGGAGGGCCCATGGAGGCTACAATGAGCAGTTCTTC.